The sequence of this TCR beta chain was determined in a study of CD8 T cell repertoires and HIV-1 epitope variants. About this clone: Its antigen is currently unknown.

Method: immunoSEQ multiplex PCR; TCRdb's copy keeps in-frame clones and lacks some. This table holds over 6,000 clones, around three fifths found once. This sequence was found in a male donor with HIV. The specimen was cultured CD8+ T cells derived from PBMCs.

For the CDR3, the DNA is TGCGCCAGCAGCCCTCTAGGGACTAGCTCCTACGAGCAGTACTTC. As protein: CASSPLGTSSYEQYF. The chain combines TRBV5-1 with TRBJ2-7; TRBD2 agrees at 8 bases. Unmatched junction bases numbered 6, after V lost 4 bases and J lost 0 bases. The CDR3 runs 15 residues. From germline, CDR1 is SGHRS and CDR2 YFSETQ. The whole variable domain, filled in from reference TRBV5-1 and TRBJ2-7, reads KAGVTQTPRYLIKTRGQQVTLSCSPISGHRSVSWYQQTPGQGLQFLFEYFSETQRNKGNFPGRFSGRQFSNSRSEMNVSTLELGDSALYLCASSPLGTSSYEQYFGPGTRLTVT.